Below, one T cell receptor (beta chain) is given with its context. Antigen: not known. The sample comes from a study of T cell responses to AZD1222 COVID-19 vaccine. Clones were sequenced by immunoSEQ multiplex PCR, and TCRdb holds only the in-frame ones, with some missing. Of 150,000 or so clones listed, just over 90% were seen once; the top ten hold over 7.5%. Study-level findings and limits: Clonal diversity may have been underestimated, and the donors were mostly white British, with more females than males. Repertoires were collected only later (after the peak T cell response had occurred). Seropositive AZD1222 recipients at baseline numbered only five to seven.

Per the germline V gene, CDR1 is LNHDA and CDR2 is SQIVND (reference sequence). This CDR3 is built from 15 residues. V lost 10 bases and J 6 bases, leaving 23 bases between the germline ends. This TCR came from an adult in good health. The rearrangement uses TRBV19 and TRBJ2-3; TRBD1 is a possible D gene (6 bases). The material was peripheral blood, obtained on day 0 of AZD1222 vaccination. The CDR3: CAKTDSQGKSDTQYF. CDR3 in DNA: TGTGCCAAGACGGACAGTCAAGGGAAGTCGGATACGCAGTATTTT.